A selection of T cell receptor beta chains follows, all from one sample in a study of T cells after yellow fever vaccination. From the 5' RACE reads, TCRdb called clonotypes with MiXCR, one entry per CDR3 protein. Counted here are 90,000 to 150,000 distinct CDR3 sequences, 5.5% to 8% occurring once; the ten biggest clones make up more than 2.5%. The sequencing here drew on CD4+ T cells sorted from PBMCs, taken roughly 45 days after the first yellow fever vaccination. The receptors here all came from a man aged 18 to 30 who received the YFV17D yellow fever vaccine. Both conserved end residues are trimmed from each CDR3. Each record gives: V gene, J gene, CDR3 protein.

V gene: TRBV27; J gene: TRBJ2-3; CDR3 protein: ATKAGGPTDTQY
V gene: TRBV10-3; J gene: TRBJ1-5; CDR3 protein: ATGQGAPSNQPQH
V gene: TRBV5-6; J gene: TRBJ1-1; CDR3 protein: ASSLDGRMNTEAF
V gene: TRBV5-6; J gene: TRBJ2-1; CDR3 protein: ASSLAYNEQF
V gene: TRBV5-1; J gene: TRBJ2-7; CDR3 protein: ASSSQGGRQAHYEQY
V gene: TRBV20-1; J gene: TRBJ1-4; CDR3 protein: SARDRGSNEKLF
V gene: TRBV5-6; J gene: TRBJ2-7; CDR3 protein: ASTMGGVSYEQY
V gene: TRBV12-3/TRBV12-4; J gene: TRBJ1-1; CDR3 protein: AFCSSRDSFMNTEAF
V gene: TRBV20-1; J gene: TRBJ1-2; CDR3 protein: SAQNTGESGYT
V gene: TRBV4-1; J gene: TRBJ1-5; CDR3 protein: ASSQAAGLGGQPQH
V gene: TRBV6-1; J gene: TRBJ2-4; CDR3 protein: ASRPTGGDIQY
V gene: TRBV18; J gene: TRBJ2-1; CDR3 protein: ASSPQASYNEQF
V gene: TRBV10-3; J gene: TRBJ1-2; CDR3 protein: AISESGRSYGYT
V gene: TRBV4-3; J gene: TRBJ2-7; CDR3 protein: ASSQRTFYEQY
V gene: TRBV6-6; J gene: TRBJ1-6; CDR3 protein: ASDSQDIQALH
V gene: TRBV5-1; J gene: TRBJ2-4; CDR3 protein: ASSWGQGAAYIQY
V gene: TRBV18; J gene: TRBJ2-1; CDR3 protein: ASSLTSGGDNEQF
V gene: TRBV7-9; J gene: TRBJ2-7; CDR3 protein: ASSSQGGVEQY
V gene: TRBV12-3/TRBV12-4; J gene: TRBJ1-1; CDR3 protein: ASSLGFALGNTEAF